The next 2 T cell receptor beta chains were all read from a single sample in a study of early stage breast cancer tumors. The table came from immunoSEQ multiplex PCR; TCRdb's copy has only in-frame clones and leaves some out. Found here are around 25,000 clones, 65% to 70% of them singletons; the top ten hold around 9.4%. The sequenced sample was breast tumor tissue. These receptors originate from a person between 55 and 69 years old with breast cancer.

The chain uses TRBV7-9 and TRBJ1-2; D not certain. CDR3 size: 13 residues. Trimming left V 6 bases short and J 8 bases short, with 16 bases between. CDR1 SEHNR and CDR2 FQNEAQ come from the germline V gene (reference sequence). The CDR3, as DNA: TGTGCCAGCAGGCCCGGGTTGCGTGGCGGCTACACCTTC. Encoded protein: CASRPGLRGGYTF.

The gene calls are TRBV6-6 and TRBJ2-1; D unclear. The CDR3 has 14 amino acids. The germline V and J ends were trimmed by 6 bases and 0 bases, with 9 bases remaining between them. In germline, CDR1 is MNHNY, CDR2 SVGAGI (reference sequence). CDR3 bases: TGTGCCAGCAGCCTGGAGAGCTCCTACAATGAGCAGTTCTTC. This translates into CASSLESSYNEQFF.